This passage covers 16 T cell receptor beta chains from one sample sequenced in a study of CD8 T cells in ankylosing spondylitis. From the 5' RACE reads, TCRdb called clonotypes with MiXCR, one entry per CDR3 protein. The data show some 100,000 distinct CDR3 sequences, with roughly 8.3% seen just once and 9.9% held by the top ten. The material sequenced was blood, either unsorted or a sorted T cell fraction (not recorded which). Receptors were obtained from a male donor with ankylosing spondylitis or in good health (not recorded which).

The chain couples TRBV15 to TRBJ2-1, with a tentative D call TRBD2 (7 bases). The CDR3 extends over 13 amino acids. The germline V gene has CDR1 LNHNV and CDR2 YYDKDF (reference sequence). V lost 6 bases to trimming and J lost 15 bases, with 21 bases between them. The CDR3: CATRRERTVRTFF. CDR3 coding DNA: TGTGCCACCAGGCGGGAGCGGACAGTACGGACGTTCTTC.

This clonotype has a handful of counts. The chain couples TRBV5-1 to TRBJ2-3, with 8 bases fitting TRBD2. The germline gives CDR1 SGHRS, CDR2 YFSETQ. The CDR3 runs to 17 residues. J lost 0 bases, V lost 5 bases, and 11 bases had no gene match. The CDR3 nucleotides read TGCGCCAGCAGAACACATACTAGCGGAGGGAGCACAGATACGCAGTATTTT. Translation gives CASRTHTSGGSTDTQYF.

In this sample, this clonotype turned up many times. The J gene is TRBJ1-1, the V gene TRBV7-9, with 8 positions matching TRBD1. Germline CDR1 reads SEHNR; CDR2 reads FQNEAQ (reference sequence). This CDR3 region has 15 residues. V lost 4 bases to trimming and J lost 6 bases; unmatched junction nucleotides: 10. The CDR3 DNA reads as TGTGCCAGCAGCTACCCCTCGACAGGGGAGGCTGAAGCTTTCTTT. This sequence encodes CASSYPSTGEAEAFF. The variable domain in full, completed from reference TRBV7-9 and TRBJ1-1, reads DTGVSQNPRHKITKRGQNVTFRCDPISEHNRLYWYRQTLGQGPEFLTYFQNEAQLEKSRLLSDRFSAERPKGSFSTLEIQRTEQGDSAMYLCASSYPSTGEAEAFFGQGTRLTVV.

This clonotype was recorded at least ten times. The chain employs TRBV7-2 and TRBJ2-7, with a tentative D call TRBD1 (6 bases). Germline V CDR1 and CDR2: SGHTA, FQGNSA. This CDR3 contains 15 residues. The ends were cut back, 1 base at V and 3 bases at J, with 13 bases in the middle. CDR3 protein: CASSLVGTTNYEQYF. The DNA for the CDR3 is TGTGCCAGCAGCTTAGTCGGGACAACCAACTACGAGCAGTACTTC. The full variable domain, rest sourced from reference TRBV7-2 and TRBJ2-7, is GAGVSQSPSNKVTEKGKDVELRCDPISGHTALYWYRQSLGQGLEFLIYFQGNSAPDKSGLPSDRFSAERTGGSVSTLTIQRTQQEDSAVYLCASSLVGTTNYEQYFGPGTRLTVT.

This clonotype has ten or more counts. This chain links TRBV20-1 with TRBJ2-7, with D perhaps matching TRBD2 (5 bases). Trimming took 6 bases from V and 5 from J, leaving 17 bases between them. There are 13 residues in the CDR3. Germline CDR1 and CDR2: DFQATT and SNEGSKA (reference sequence). CDR3 amino acids: CSARPSGRNEQYF. CDR3 in DNA: TGCAGTGCCCGACCCTCGGGGAGAAACGAGCAGTACTTC.

The chain uses TRBV29-1 and TRBJ2-7; TRBD2 matches 8 bases. V gave up 5 bases and J gave up 2 bases; unmatched junction bases: 8. Germline V CDR1 and CDR2: SQVTM, ANQGSEA. The CDR3 contains 14 residues. The CDR3 nucleotides are TGCAGCGTTCTACCACTAGCGGACACCTACGAGCAGTACTTC. Protein sequence: CSVLPLADTYEQYF.

This clonotype was found many times. The chain has TRBV7-2 and TRBJ1-6; D is ambiguous. The CDR3 is made up of 15 amino acids. V lost 0 bases and J 5 bases, leaving 8 bases between the germline ends. In germline, CDR1 is SGHTA, CDR2 FQGNSA. The CDR3 DNA reads TGTGCCAGCAGCTTAGCGGGTGGGGATAATTCACCCCTCCACTTT. It is translated as CASSLAGGDNSPLHF.

This clonotype was detected ten times or more. The genes are TRBV7-9 and TRBJ2-7; D gene ambiguous. The CDR3 runs 12 residues. Trimming removed 5 bases from V and 3 bases from J, with 8 bases in between. Looked up from germline, CDR1 is SEHNR and CDR2 is FQNEAQ (reference sequence). CDR3 in amino acids: CASSKESYEQYF. The CDR3 DNA sequence: TGTGCCAGCAGCAAGGAGAGCTACGAGCAGTACTTC.

V is TRBV29-1 and J is TRBJ2-1; a possible D gene is TRBD2 (5 bases). This CDR3 has 13 residues. Germline-derived CDR1 and CDR2 are SQVTM and ANQGSEA. V gave up 7 bases and J gave up 0 bases, with 10 bases separating them. The CDR3: CSDKRSSYNEQFF. CDR3 bases: TGCAGCGACAAGCGGAGCTCCTACAATGAGCAGTTCTTC.

This clonotype was seen ten or more times. This chain joins TRBV14 and TRBJ1-1; D unclear. V was pared by 2 bases and J by 5 bases, with 18 bases between. The CDR3 sequence is 16 residues long. Germline loops: CDR1 SGHDN, CDR2 FVKESK. The CDR3 is CASSQRLTKPWTEAFF. Written as DNA, the CDR3 is TGTGCCAGCAGCCAACGCCTCACAAAGCCGTGGACTGAAGCTTTCTTT.

This clonotype was counted a few times. This chain joins TRBV30 and TRBJ1-2; D remains ambiguous. The CDR3 consists of 14 residues. CDR1 is GTSNPN and CDR2 is SVGIG in the germline V gene (reference sequence). Trimming removed 0 bases at V and 4 bases at J, with 12 bases between. The CDR3 nucleotides are TGTGCCTGGAGTGTAAGATGGCAGTTCTATGGCTACACCTTC. Translated: CAWSVRWQFYGYTF.

This clonotype was seen repeatedly, ten times or more. The rearrangement uses TRBV7-3 and TRBJ2-1; 9 bases align to TRBD2. There are 16 residues in the CDR3. V shed 6 bases, J shed 4 bases, and the junction held 10 bases outside the gene matches. Germline values: CDR1 SGHTA, CDR2 FQGTGA. Here the CDR3 reads CASSPRGGGAYNEQFF. DNA for the CDR3: TGTGCCAGCAGTCCTAGAGGCGGGGGGGCGTACAATGAGCAGTTCTTC. The whole variable domain, remainder taken from reference TRBV7-3 and TRBJ2-1, is GAGVSQTPSNKVTEKGKYVELRCDPISGHTALYWYRQSLGQGPEFLIYFQGTGAADDSGLPNDRFFAVRPEGSVSTLKIQRTERGDSAVYLCASSPRGGGAYNEQFFGPGTRLTVL.

This clonotype showed up many times. V and J are TRBV15 and TRBJ2-7, with D perhaps TRBD2 (7 bases). The germline V gene has CDR1 LNHNV and CDR2 YYDKDF (reference sequence). The CDR3 contains 17 residues. Trimming left V 5 bases short and J 4 bases short, with 24 bases between. Written as DNA, the CDR3 is TGTGCCACCAGCTCCCCAGCCCGGGGGGCCTTACTGTACGAGCAGTACTTC. Its protein product is CATSSPARGALLYEQYF.

The sample holds many counts of this clonotype. This chain uses TRBV15 with TRBJ2-2; D gene unclear. The CDR3 is made up of 13 amino acids. Germline V gives CDR1 LNHNV, CDR2 YYDKDF (reference sequence). The germline V and J ends were trimmed by 3 bases and 2 bases, with 4 bases remaining between them. This chain's CDR3 is CATSSLNTGELFF. CDR3 coding DNA: TGTGCCACCAGCAGCCTAAACACCGGGGAGCTGTTTTTT.

This clonotype occurred many times. The CDR3: CSATDESYNEQFF. The CDR3 coding sequence is TGCAGTGCGACCGACGAGTCCTACAATGAGCAGTTCTTC. The V gene is TRBV20-1, the J gene TRBJ2-1; D is uncertain. The V gene's germline CDR1 is DFQATT and CDR2 SNEGSKA (reference sequence). Trimming left V 6 bases short and J 1 base short, with 10 bases between. The CDR3 length is 13 residues.

This clonotype was counted ten times or more. The J gene is TRBJ2-1, the V gene TRBV3-1; TRBD2 matches at 11 bases. Germline loops: CDR1 LGHDT, CDR2 YNNKEL (reference sequence). V was pared by 4 bases and J by 3 bases, with 5 bases of the junction left unmatched. The CDR3 loop spans 16 amino acids. CDR3 bases: TGTGCCAGCAGCCCTCGACTAGCGGGGATCTACAATGAGCAGTTCTTC. Amino acid sequence: CASSPRLAGIYNEQFF.